This T cell receptor beta chain is drawn from a study of beta chain features in type 1 diabetes (dated by TCRdb to about 2018). Turning to the overall study: Mean age, gender distribution, total cell number and subset yield were not different between patients and healthy donors. Whereas all 28 donors provided naive and central memory subsets, regulatory and stem cell-like memory subsets were isolated from just 8 patients and about 8 healthy donors. A total of roughly 100 million sorted cells were examined across all samples, and the number of cells per subset was strongly correlated with RNA yield. The study compared TCRB repertoires of sorted circulating CD4+ T cell subsets between recently diagnosed type 1 diabetes patients and matched healthy donors.

Turning to this clone: Its binding antigen is unknown. Per-base quality was not reported, and no clone a single base away is much larger than it.

The entire amount of isolated RNA was reverse transcribed using the High Capacity cDNA Reverse Transcription Kit, so the sequenced TCRB transcripts were expressed ones. Deep immunoSEQ sequencing was applied to naive, central memory and regulatory T cell samples, giving an average of around 3.4 million total reads per sample. Sorted cells were lysed in RLT buffer and RNA was extracted with DNase-treated RNeasy Micro or Mini kits, depending on cell number. Each cell subset was processed on its own to prevent cross-contamination, while patient and healthy donor samples were processed together. The immunoSEQ multiplex PCR was used to amplify TCRB sequences from cDNA, generating 87-bp fragments that spanned the CDR3 region. Sequencing of the amplicons was done on the Illumina HiSeq platform. The source study handled its data this way. PCR bias was corrected computationally using synthetic template baselines, and reads within Hamming distance 2 were collapsed, with unmergeable singletons discarded. By aligning reads against IMGT, V, D and J genes, CDR3 length, and insertions or deletions at six rearrangement sites were assigned. Within each subset, clonotype counts were normalized to the number of sorted cells before true diversity and Gini coefficients were calculated with the tcR R package. The overlap coefficient, calculated on TCRB nucleotide sequences, was used to measure repertoire sharing. Out-of-frame TCRB sequences from naive cells were analyzed to stand in for the pre-selection repertoire. TCRdb took over this immuneACCESS table, retaining in-frame rearrangements with V and J assigned. Such tables are incomplete; in checked studies, under half of the missing clones stem from an unresolved V gene, and the remainder is unexplained. That table furnishes V, J and clone size, whereas the DNA furnished D and trimming. For this sample the table gives about 260,000 clones, of which about 63% were detected only once. About 0.051% of the sample belongs to the ten largest clones.

The full study reports these points: In all four CD4+ subsets, TCRB CDR3 length was moderately but significantly shorter in type 1 diabetes patients. Shorter templates might have been favored by PCR, but patient and control samples were amplified and corrected together, so both groups would have been affected equally by any skew. Naive, central memory and regulatory TCRB repertoires appeared to be more similar among patients than among healthy donors. Because small numbers of individuals were included in the HLA sub-analyses, any influence of HLA type on TCRB rearrangement was left unresolved. Because cDNA was sequenced instead of genomic DNA, activated cells with high expression could be over-represented, although the groups did not differ in activation or CD3 levels. Patients with type 1 diabetes made fewer insertions and deleted more nucleotides at VDJ recombination sites, implying thymic rearrangement abnormalities.

Each donor gave one peripheral blood draw, roughly 0.11 L on average, collected into heparinised tubes. Using a panel that included CD45RO, CCR7, CD25, CD127, CD95 and CD27, naive, central memory, regulatory and stem cell-like memory CD4+ T cells were sorted on a BD FACSAria II. Purity was above 98% for every sorted population. PBMCs were isolated immediately by Lymphoprep density gradient centrifugation and stained directly without culture. To minimize batch effects, samples were stained and sorted in pairs, one healthy donor with one patient per experiment. The sequenced material came from naive CD4+ T cells from blood. This sample's cell subset or site label indicates: true naive CD4+ T cells. The TCR sequence derives from a man younger than 40 in good health.

The CDR3 in this case is CASSERDTQYF. The DNA reads TGTGCCAGCAGTGAACGAGATACGCAGTATTTT. The chain is assembled from TRBV7-2 and TRBJ2-3, with the D gene too uncertain to name. Its CDR3 holds 11 amino acids, cysteine through phenylalanine. Just the 33-base CDR3 DNA is kept, in frame starting at base 1. A distance of 6 bases separates the germline ends of V and J, which lose 6 bases and 5 bases respectively. Reading the germline V gene gives CDR1 SGHTA and CDR2 FQGNSA.